These T cell receptor beta chains were read from a single sample in a study of shared clonotypes between healthy human individuals. Assay: immunoSEQ multiplex PCR; the TCRdb copy retains only in-frame clones and omits some. Among around 1,000,000 clones, roughly 77% were seen once, and the ten largest hold 0.89%. Sequencing was performed on memory CD4+ T cells from PBMCs. These receptor sequences come from a man in his late teens or twenties in good health. Some clones in this sample may be carry-over from other donors' samples. CDR3s include the opening cysteine and the closing phenylalanine or tryptophan. Fields, in order: J gene, D gene, clone size, V gene, CDR3 protein. The D gene is left open where the match is weak. Not every row has a clone size; where given, it reads once, few, many or a size class.

TRBJ2-3	TRBD2	-	TRBV7-2	CASSLWGEGPDTQYF
TRBJ2-7	-	-	TRBV7-6	CASSLARHEQYF
TRBJ1-1	-	-	TRBV29-1	CSVESGRGPEAFF
TRBJ2-1	TRBD1	-	TRBV11-2	CASSPQTGYPPNEQFF
TRBJ2-3	-	-	TRBV28	CASSRLGLTDTQYF
TRBJ2-4	TRBD1	-	TRBV6-1	CASSDVAGGFSFAKNIQYF
TRBJ1-1	-	-	TRBV6-1	CASSEVGWWTEAFF
TRBJ1-1	-	-	TRBV11-3	CASSPTSGNTEAFF
TRBJ2-7	TRBD1	-	TRBV28	CASSLGDRASFDF
TRBJ2-4	-	few	TRBV7-2	CASSSQTGPLAKNIQYF
TRBJ1-2	-	-	TRBV14	CASSQDTGATF
TRBJ2-7	-	-	TRBV7-8	CASSYRDTSYEQYF
TRBJ2-7	-	many	TRBV18	CASSPPRDDREQYF
TRBJ1-5	-	-	TRBV19	CASSTLGEGGQPQHF
TRBJ2-1	-	-	TRBV19	CARLETSNEQFF
TRBJ2-1	-	-	TRBV28	CASSLSRHGNEQFF
TRBJ1-2	TRBD1	-	TRBV7-2	CASSFAQGSGGYTF
TRBJ2-5	-	-	TRBV18	CASSPGRNQETQYF
TRBJ2-7	-	-	TRBV28	CASSFVAGPYEQYF
TRBJ2-7	-	once	TRBV28	CASNLGGRRYEQYF
TRBJ2-5	-	-	TRBV28	CASSLGGALLETQYF
TRBJ2-1	TRBD2	-	TRBV28	CASSSKASGRASYNEQFF
TRBJ2-5	-	-	TRBV5-4	CASSLKGGQTQYF
TRBJ1-2	-	-	TRBV4-3	CASSPWGGRNYGYTF
TRBJ1-4	TRBD1	-	TRBV6-5	CASKKGQSIEKLFF
TRBJ2-7	TRBD1	many	TRBV27	CASSSRTGPHPYEQYF
TRBJ2-7	TRBD2	-	TRBV25-1	CASSDTREGSTEQYF
TRBJ1-1	TRBD1	-	TRBV28	CASSILPGQGARTEAFF
TRBJ1-1	-	-	TRBV29-1	CSVEESDWGNTEAFF
TRBJ2-7	-	-	TRBV28	CASSLSGNEQYF
TRBJ2-3	TRBD2	-	TRBV6-4	CASSPTSGSLTDTQYF
TRBJ2-7	-	-	TRBV10-3	CAISHKTVSREQYF
TRBJ1-4	TRBD1	-	TRBV9	CASSVSPGTDEKLFF
TRBJ1-2	-	-	TRBV5-1	CASSLDGEAYGYTF
TRBJ1-3	TRBD1	-	TRBV11-2	CASSFGQGWDTIYF
TRBJ2-6	-	-	TRBV6-5	CASSYSVPGANVLTF
TRBJ2-2	TRBD2	once	TRBV5-4	CASINSPLAGWNTGELFF
TRBJ2-7	-	-	TRBV7-3	CASSLGRGSGSYEQYF
TRBJ2-1	TRBD1	-	TRBV5-1	CASSLGTGAGEQFF
TRBJ2-3	TRBD2	once	TRBV27	CASRREVAGGPADTQYF
TRBJ2-3	-	-	TRBV11-2	CASSLDFSRTDTQYF
TRBJ2-3	TRBD2	-	TRBV18	CASSPGPGGADTQYF
TRBJ2-3	TRBD1	-	TRBV29-1	CSVEDLGQNTDTQYF
TRBJ1-1	-	-	TRBV30	CAWSVAGTEAFF
TRBJ1-2	-	once	TRBV28	CASSITRGGQNGYTF
TRBJ1-5	-	-	TRBV7-2	CASSPRLGDQPQHF
TRBJ2-2	TRBD2	-	TRBV4-1	CASSQGLAGAIGELFF
TRBJ1-5	TRBD1	-	TRBV28	CASRVTGGYQPQHF
TRBJ2-5	-	-	TRBV2	CASRGQETQYF
TRBJ1-4	-	-	TRBV30	CAWSVRGSGEKLFF
TRBJ1-1	-	-	TRBV7-2	CASSLASTGPLNTEAFF
TRBJ1-3	-	once	TRBV7-2	CASSFRVGNTIYF
TRBJ1-2	-	-	TRBV28	CASSLSGYGYTF
TRBJ2-5	-	-	TRBV7-9	CASSPWEKETQYF
TRBJ1-2	-	-	TRBV7-9	CASSLDPATYGYTF
TRBJ2-1	TRBD2	-	TRBV5-1	CASSLTSGRYNEQFF
TRBJ2-5	TRBD2	-	TRBV2	CASSVSLAGGVTQYF
TRBJ2-3	TRBD1	-	TRBV29-1	CSVEGGQGAQDTQYF
TRBJ2-7	TRBD1	few	TRBV28	CASSLWAGGYYEQYF
TRBJ1-1	-	-	TRBV5-1	CASSSVLDTEAFF